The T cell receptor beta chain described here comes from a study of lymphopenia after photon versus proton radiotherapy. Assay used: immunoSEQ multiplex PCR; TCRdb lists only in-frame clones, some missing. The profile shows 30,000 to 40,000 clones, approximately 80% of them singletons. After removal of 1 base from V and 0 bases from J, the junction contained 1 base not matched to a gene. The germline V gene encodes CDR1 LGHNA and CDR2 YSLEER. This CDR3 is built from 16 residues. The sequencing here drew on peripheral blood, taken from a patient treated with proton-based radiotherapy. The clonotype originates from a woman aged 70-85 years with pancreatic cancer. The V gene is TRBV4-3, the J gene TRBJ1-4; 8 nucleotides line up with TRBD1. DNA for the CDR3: TGCGCCAGCAGCCAAGGGGACAGGTCAACTAATGAAAAACTGTTTTTT. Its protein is CASSQGDRSTNEKLFF.